These T cell receptor beta chains were read from a single sample in a study of blood T cell repertoires in COVID-19. Sequencing was performed with immunoSEQ multiplex PCR; in TCRdb, only in-frame clones are kept and a portion is missing. The top ten clones hold approximately 4.6% of a sample with under 150,000 clones, more than 90% of them seen once. The source material was peripheral blood. The receptors derive from a man aged 55 to 70 with COVID-19, enrolled during active disease. Both conserved end residues are part of each CDR3. D genes are given only for firm matches. A row's size may be missing; if present it is once, few, many or a size class.

d_call j_call v_call clone_size cdr3_aa cdr3_nt
- TRBJ1-2 TRBV28 once CASSSYYGYTF TGTGCCAGCAGCTCTTACTATGGCTACACCTTC
- TRBJ1-4 TRBV2 - CASMVTNYEKLFF TGTGCCAGCATGGTTACCAACTATGAAAAACTGTTTTTT
- TRBJ2-3 TRBV24-1 few CATMGGGLAVDTQYF TGTGCCACCATGGGAGGTGGGCTAGCCGTAGATACGCAGTATTTT
TRBD1 TRBJ2-5 TRBV9 - CASSVEGQGPWYQETQYF TGTGCCAGCAGCGTAGAGGGACAGGGACCCTGGTACCAAGAGACCCAGTACTTC
TRBD1 TRBJ2-5 TRBV6-6 - CASRDRGQKTQYF TGTGCCAGCAGAGACAGGGGGCAAAAGACCCAGTACTTC
- TRBJ2-3 TRBV3-1/TRBV3-2 - CASSQARGVSDTQYF TGTGCCAGCAGCCAAGCCAGGGGTGTTTCAGATACGCAGTATTTT
TRBD2 TRBJ2-7 TRBV12-3/TRBV12-4 - CASSPGLAVEQYF TGTGCCAGCAGTCCGGGACTAGCGGTCGAGCAGTACTTC
- TRBJ2-2 TRBV28 - CASSFIGSQNTGELFF TGTGCCAGCAGTTTCATCGGTAGCCAAAACACCGGGGAGCTGTTTTTT
- TRBJ2-5 TRBV6-5 - CASSRTEGARETQYF TGTGCCAGCAGTCGGACGGAGGGGGCGAGGGAGACCCAGTACTTC
- TRBJ2-1 TRBV19 - CASSRLVGVHEQFF TGTGCCAGTAGTAGGTTAGTCGGGGTCCATGAGCAGTTCTTC
- TRBJ1-2 TRBV29-1 - CSVAPREGYTF TGCAGCGTGGCCCCACGGGAAGGCTACACCTTC
- TRBJ2-1 TRBV7-2 - CASSLESSSYNEQFF TGTGCCAGCAGCTTAGAGTCGAGCTCCTACAATGAGCAGTTCTTC
- TRBJ2-2 TRBV5-1 - CASSLDEVTGELFF TGCGCCAGCAGCTTGGATGAGGTCACCGGGGAGCTGTTTTTT
- TRBJ1-2 TRBV10-3 - CAISLQGYGYTF TGTGCCATCAGTCTACAGGGCTATGGCTACACCTTC
- TRBJ1-6 TRBV3-1/TRBV3-2 once CASSQDGRLDLHF TGTGCCAGCAGCCAAGATGGAAGGCTAGATCTCCACTTT
- TRBJ1-6 TRBV5-1 - CASSLVQGNSPLHF TGCGCCAGCAGCTTGGTTCAGGGTAATTCACCCCTCCACTTT
TRBD2 TRBJ2-1 TRBV24-1 - CATSDALAGAPYNEQFF TGTGCCACCAGTGACGCACTAGCGGGAGCTCCGTACAATGAGCAGTTCTTC
- TRBJ1-2 TRBV7-3 - CASSPDRGYGYTF TGTGCCAGCAGCCCGGACAGAGGCTATGGCTACACCTTC
TRBD2 TRBJ2-2 TRBV2 once CASRRLAGTNTGELFF TGTGCCAGCAGACGCCTAGCGGGAACGAACACCGGGGAGCTGTTTTTT
- TRBJ1-1 TRBV27 - CASSWAGPNTEAFF TGTGCCAGCAGTTGGGCAGGGCCGAACACTGAAGCTTTCTTT
TRBD2 TRBJ2-1 TRBV7-9 once CASSLGTSGTGVF TGTGCCAGCAGCTTAGGGACTAGCGGGACAGGGGTCTTC
- TRBJ2-7 TRBV19 - CASSRDVISYEQYF TGTGCCAGTAGTAGAGACGTTATCAGTTACGAGCAGTACTTC
TRBD2 TRBJ2-5 TRBV18 - CASSPQPGTGGMETQYF TGTGCCAGCTCACCACAACCCGGGACGGGGGGGATGGAGACCCAGTACTTC
TRBD1 TRBJ2-7 TRBV2 - CASRGAQGAEQYF TGTGCCAGCAGGGGCGCTCAGGGGGCCGAGCAGTACTTC
- TRBJ2-3 TRBV11-2 - CASSLDRSDTQYF TGTGCCAGCAGCTTAGATCGGTCAGATACGCAGTATTTT
TRBD1 TRBJ2-7 TRBV5-1 - CASETGTGSIYEQYF TGCGCCAGCGAGACCGGGACAGGGTCCATCTACGAGCAGTACTTC
- TRBJ2-3 TRBV4-1 - CASSQVDLASGTDTQYF TGCGCCAGCAGCCAAGTGGATTTGGCTAGCGGCACAGATACGCAGTATTTT
- TRBJ2-1 TRBV5-1 - CASSLGQGSYNEQFF TGCGCCAGCAGCTTGGGGCAGGGCTCGTACAATGAGCAGTTCTTC
- TRBJ2-1 TRBV11-3 - CASSLERWNEQFF TGTGCCAGCAGCTTAGAGAGGTGGAATGAGCAGTTCTTC
TRBD2 TRBJ2-1 TRBV20-1 once CSASGAGVYNEQFF TGCAGTGCTAGTGGGGCGGGAGTCTACAATGAGCAGTTCTTC
TRBD1 TRBJ2-7 TRBV11-1 - CASGTHRGSYEQYF TGTGCCAGCGGAACACACAGGGGGTCCTACGAGCAGTACTTC
TRBD1 TRBJ2-3 TRBV2 - CASIARDRGLFTDTQYF TGTGCAAGCATAGCCCGGGACAGGGGGCTCTTCACAGATACGCAGTATTTT
- TRBJ2-1 TRBV9 - CASSPEGGTNEQFF TGTGCCAGCAGCCCAGAGGGAGGTACGAATGAGCAGTTCTTC
- TRBJ2-1 TRBV4-2 - CASSQVRGTSYNEQFF TGTGCCAGCAGCCAAGTCCGCGGGACCTCCTACAATGAGCAGTTCTTC
TRBD1 TRBJ1-2 TRBV27 - CASSIGGRGTNYGYTF TGTGCCAGCAGCATAGGTGGCAGGGGGACGAACTATGGCTACACCTTC
TRBD2 TRBJ2-1 TRBV28 - CASNTGGGGDNEQFF TGTGCCAGCAATACTGGGGGGGGAGGTGATAATGAGCAGTTCTTC
- TRBJ2-7 TRBV7-9 - CASSRDSTPYEQYF TGTGCCAGCAGCCGCGACAGCACCCCTTACGAGCAGTACTTC
- TRBJ2-7 TRBV4-3 once CASSQDFLLDSLVGEQYF TGCGCCAGCAGCCAAGATTTTTTACTGGACAGCTTAGTAGGGGAGCAGTACTTC
- TRBJ2-3 TRBV7-2 - CASSLGGRWGTDTQYF TGTGCCAGCAGCTTGGGGGGGCGGTGGGGCACAGATACGCAGTATTTT
- TRBJ2-1 TRBV7-9 - CASSPPGVSYNEQFF TGTGCCAGCAGCCCCCCCGGGGTCTCCTACAATGAGCAGTTCTTC
- TRBJ2-1 TRBV19 - CASTGQAAGNEQFF TGTGCCAGTACTGGACAGGCGGCGGGAAATGAGCAGTTCTTC
TRBD2 TRBJ2-1 TRBV5-1 few CASSLRSGVYNEQFF TGCGCCAGCAGCTTGCGTAGCGGGGTCTACAATGAGCAGTTCTTC
- TRBJ2-1 TRBV5-1 - CASSLGADGSYNEQFF TGCGCCAGCAGCTTGGGGGCAGATGGCTCCTACAATGAGCAGTTCTTC
TRBD2 TRBJ2-1 TRBV27 once CASSSGGTTFFYEQFF TGTGCCAGCAGTAGTGGGGGGACTACCTTTTTCTATGAGCAGTTCTTC
- TRBJ1-2 TRBV28 - CASSLNYGYTF TGTGCCAGCAGCCTCAACTATGGCTACACCTTC
- TRBJ2-7 TRBV9 - CASSVGGQGGNEQYF TGTGCCAGCAGCGTAGGAGGGCAGGGGGGCAACGAGCAGTACTTC
TRBD2 TRBJ2-1 TRBV5-1 once CASSLDPSGRPSSYNEQFF TGCGCCAGCAGCTTGGACCCTAGCGGGAGGCCGAGCTCCTACAATGAGCAGTTCTTC
- TRBJ2-3 TRBV6-5 - CASRRDGSSTDTQYF TGTGCCAGCCGGAGAGACGGATCTAGCACAGATACGCAGTATTTT
TRBD1 TRBJ2-7 TRBV5-1 - CASSFGQGASYEQYF TGCGCCAGCAGCTTTGGGCAGGGGGCCTCCTACGAGCAGTACTTC
TRBD2 TRBJ2-3 TRBV11-3 - CASSLLAGGSSTDTQYF TGTGCCAGCAGCTTACTAGCGGGAGGGTCGAGCACAGATACGCAGTATTTT
- TRBJ2-7 TRBV3-1/TRBV3-2 - CASSRDSSQGEQYF TGTGCCAGCAGCCGCGACTCCTCCCAGGGTGAGCAGTACTTC
- TRBJ1-1 TRBV5-4 - CASSFGSMNTEAFF TGTGCCAGCAGCTTCGGGTCCATGAACACTGAAGCTTTCTTT